Shown below are 8 T cell receptor beta chains from a single sample sequenced in a study of T cell responses to AZD1222 COVID-19 vaccine. The data were produced by immunoSEQ multiplex PCR, yet TCRdb's version contains in-frame clones alone and is incomplete. The data hold 150,000 or so clones, with roughly nine tenths observed a single time. The material was peripheral blood, obtained on day 0 of AZD1222 vaccination. These TCRs come from an adult in good health.

CDR3 nucleotides: TGTGCCAGCAGCTTAGACTTAGGGGGCTGGGAGACCCAGTACTTC. It specifies CASSLDLGGWETQYF. The rearrangement joins TRBV7-2 to TRBJ2-5, with TRBD1 matching over 7 bases. The CDR3 is made up of 15 amino acids. V shed 1 base, J shed 5 bases, and the junction held 7 bases outside the gene matches. Germline V CDR1 and CDR2: SGHTA, FQGNSA.

The rearrangement uses TRBV25-1 and TRBJ2-1; TRBD2 aligns across 8 bases. Germline V lookup: CDR1 MGHDK, CDR2 SYGVNS. CDR3 length: 14 amino acids. The junction had 12 bases not matched to a gene; V was cut back by 8 bases and J by 9 bases. The CDR3 loop is CASAGAGRAIEQFF. CDR3 nucleotides: TGTGCCAGCGCTGGAGCCGGGAGGGCAATTGAGCAGTTCTTC. Full variable domain (outside the CDR3, taken from reference TRBV25-1 and TRBJ2-1): EADIYQTPRYLVIGTGKKITLECSQTMGHDKMYWYQQDPGMELHLIHYSYGVNSTEKGDLSSESTVSRIRTEHFPLTLESARPSHTSQYLCASAGAGRAIEQFFGPGTRLTVL.

This chain connects TRBV14 to TRBJ2-1; possible D gene TRBD2, 7 bases. Germline V gene sequence: CDR1 SGHDN, CDR2 FVKESK. The CDR3 length is 14 residues. V lost 4 bases, J lost 9 bases, and 16 bases lay in between. The CDR3 nucleotides are TGTGCCAGCAGCCCAGCTCAAGGGGGGGCTGAGCAGTTCTTC. Residues: CASSPAQGGAEQFF.

In the case of this clone: A read error may account for a junction end that differs from germline. The rearrangement links TRBV6-4 to TRBJ2-5; TRBD2 matches at 7 bases. The length of the CDR3 is 12 residues. Germline V gene lookup returns CDR1 MRHNA and CDR2 SNTAGT. CDR3 nucleotide sequence: TGTGCCAGCAGCGAGGGACTAAGTCATCGTGACTTC. It codes for CASSEGLSHRDF.

The V call is TRBV14, the J call TRBJ2-2, with 12 bases lining up with TRBD2. Germline assignment: CDR1 SGHDN and CDR2 FVKESK. The CDR3 consists of 17 residues. Trimming at V came to 1 base and at J to 4 bases, leaving 4 bases not matched to a gene. DNA of the CDR3: TGTGCCAGCAGCCAAGGAGGACTAGCGGGATTCACCGGGGAGCTGTTTTTT. Translation gives CASSQGGLAGFTGELFF.

This chain uses TRBV27 with TRBJ2-5; D is unresolved. Per germline, CDR1 MNHEY and CDR2 SMNVEV (reference sequence). The CDR3 runs to 13 residues. V shed 6 bases and J shed 9 bases, with 17 bases lying between them. The CDR3 nucleotides are TGTGCCAGCAGCCTCTCCCAACTTTCTGCCCAGTACTTC. Translating it yields CASSLSQLSAQYF.

The chain employs TRBV6-1 and TRBJ1-5, with D perhaps matching TRBD1 (6 bases). The CDR3 contains 17 residues. Germline V CDR1 and CDR2: MNHNS, SASEGT. The ends were cut back, 4 bases at V and 0 bases at J, with 16 bases in the middle. The CDR3 region is CASSARVTGISNQPQHF. CDR3 DNA sequence: TGTGCCAGCAGTGCAAGGGTCACAGGGATTAGCAATCAGCCCCAGCATTTT.

The chain carries TRBV12-3 or TRBV12-4 and TRBJ1-5, with D unclear. V was shortened by 3 bases and J by 5 bases, with 8 bases between the two germline ends. The CDR3 has 13 residues. The CDR3 region is CASSLRPDQPQHF. Here the CDR3 DNA reads TGTGCCAGCAGTTTGCGTCCGGATCAGCCCCAGCATTTT.